Below, 27 T cell receptor beta chains from the same sample are listed, as sequenced in a study of PD-1 blockade in classical Hodgkin lymphoma (dated by TCRdb to the early 2020s). To prepare the library, the immunoSEQ multiplex PCR assay was applied. In TCRdb, the immuneACCESS table is reduced to in-frame sequences with V and J assigned. These tables do not hold every clone; where another copy was compared, an unresolved V gene accounts for under half, and the others remain unexplained. This sample holds some 100,000 clones; around 89% were observed only once. In total, the top ten clones hold 6.5% to 7.5% of the sample. The sample's time point label is to be understood as: cycle 2 day 1 (C2D1) of nivolumab. All trial patients had relapsed after autologous stem cell transplantation, with cohorts A, B and C differing in prior brentuximab vedotin exposure. The specimen comprised peripheral blood mononuclear cells (PBMCs), sampled before the second cycle of nivolumab. Every receptor here comes from a human donor with classical Hodgkin lymphoma.

DNA for the CDR3: TGTGCCAGCAGTCCGGCAGGGGATGGGGAGCAGTACTTC. Translated, it gives CASSPAGDGEQYF. This chain links TRBV6-6 with TRBJ2-7, with a weak D call TRBD1 (6 bases). CDR1 and CDR2 (germline): MNHNY, SVGAGI (reference sequence). V shed 5 bases and J shed 7 bases, with 15 bases lying between them. The CDR3 length is 13 residues.

This chain links TRBV20-1 with TRBJ1-1, with TRBD1 as a possible D gene (6 bases). The CDR3 covers 10 residues. The germline CDR1 and CDR2 sequences are DFQATT and SNEGSKA (reference sequence). V lost 8 bases and J lost 6, with 10 bases in between. The CDR3 DNA sequence: TGCAGTAACGGACAGTCTGAAGCTTTCTTT. Encoded protein: CSNGQSEAFF.

J is TRBJ1-2 and V is TRBV6-5; possible D gene TRBD1, 6 bases. Trimming left V 2 bases short and J 2 bases short, with 12 bases between. Germline lookup yields CDR1 MNHEY and CDR2 SVGAGI. CDR3 length: 15 residues. This chain's CDR3 is CASSYERGRNYGYTF. The CDR3 DNA reads TGTGCCAGCAGTTACGAGAGGGGGAGAAACTATGGCTACACCTTC.

The chain combines TRBV28 with TRBJ1-5, with a weak D call TRBD1 (5 bases). Per germline, CDR1 MDHEN and CDR2 SYDVKM. There are 15 residues in the CDR3. V was shortened by 4 bases and J by 4 bases, with 14 bases between the two germline ends. The CDR3 coding sequence is TGTGCCAGCAGTTGGGTAGTGCGGGGGAATCAGCCCCAGCATTTT. Translation: CASSWVVRGNQPQHF.

The chain joins TRBV19 to TRBJ2-1; 7 nucleotides agree with TRBD1. Germline CDR1 LNHDA, CDR2 SQIVND (reference sequence). V dropped 3 bases and J dropped 14; count of bases not matched to a gene: 7. The CDR3 has 12 amino acids. In DNA, the CDR3 is TGTGCCAGTAGTATTGTCGACAGGGCGAAGTTCTTC. It yields the protein CASSIVDRAKFF.

V usage is TRBV27 and J usage is TRBJ1-1; D remains unclear. V dropped 3 bases and J dropped 1 base, with 6 bases sitting between them. The length of the CDR3 is 13 residues. Germline V gives CDR1 MNHEY, CDR2 SMNVEV (reference sequence). CDR3 DNA: TGTGCCAGCAGTTTTCGGTGGAACACTGAAGCTTTCTTT. Protein: CASSFRWNTEAFF.

The J gene is TRBJ1-3, the V gene TRBV9; D call uncertain. V was trimmed by 4 bases and J by 0 bases, leaving 11 bases between them. CDR1 SGDLS and CDR2 YYNGEE come from the germline V gene. CDR3 size: 15 residues. CDR3 DNA: TGTGCCAGCAGCCCCAGAGCGACCTCTGGAAACACCATATATTTT. It codes for CASSPRATSGNTIYF. The full variable domain, completed using reference TRBV9 and TRBJ1-3, is DSGVTQTPKHLITATGQRVTLRCSPRSGDLSVYWYQQSLDQGLQFLIQYYNGEERAKGNILERFSAQQFPDLHSELNLSSLELGDSALYFCASSPRATSGNTIYFGEGSWLTVV.

The V and J genes are TRBV19 and TRBJ2-3; 8 bases fit TRBD2. This CDR3 comprises 16 residues. CDR1 and CDR2 from the germline V gene are LNHDA and SQIVND (reference sequence). V shed 2 bases and J 2 bases; nucleotides not matched to a gene: 6. In DNA form, the CDR3 reads TGTGCCAGTAGTATATCGGGCGGGGGGTCCACAGATACGCAGTATTTT. Translating gives CASSISGGGSTDTQYF.

The genes are TRBV5-1 and TRBJ2-7, with 7 bases aligning to TRBD2. This CDR3 has 13 residues. The junction had 6 bases not matched to a gene; V was cut back by 6 bases and J by 3 bases. Germline loops: CDR1 SGHRS, CDR2 YFSETQ. CDR3 nucleotide sequence: TGCGCCAGCACGGGACTAATGGGCTACGAGCAGTACTTC. Translated, it gives CASTGLMGYEQYF. Together with reference TRBV5-1 and TRBJ2-7, the CDR3 gives the full variable domain: KAGVTQTPRYLIKTRGQQVTLSCSPISGHRSVSWYQQTPGQGLQFLFEYFSETQRNKGNFPGRFSGRQFSNSRSEMNVSTLELGDSALYLCASTGLMGYEQYFGPGTRLTVT.

V and J are TRBV7-2 and TRBJ1-1; D is ambiguous. With 3 bases removed from V and 6 bases from J, the gap between germline ends came to 11 bases. The CDR3 sequence is 13 residues long. Germline V CDR1 and CDR2: SGHTA, FQGNSA. The CDR3 sequence: CASSFTRYSEAFF. The CDR3 DNA reads as TGTGCCAGCAGCTTCACCAGGTACTCTGAAGCTTTCTTT.

This chain connects TRBV28 to TRBJ1-1, with D uncertain. Looked up from germline, CDR1 is MDHEN and CDR2 is SYDVKM. The CDR3 has 12 residues. Deletions cut 2 bases from V and 6 bases from J, with 7 bases between. The CDR3 loop reads CASSLTQAEAFF. In DNA, the CDR3 is TGTGCCAGCAGTTTAACGCAGGCTGAAGCTTTCTTT.

The chain employs TRBV19 and TRBJ2-3; 8 bases align to TRBD1. The germline CDR1 and CDR2 sequences are LNHDA and SQIVND (reference sequence). This CDR3 region has 16 residues. The chain's CDR3 is CSAGTPGGAGTDTQYF. The CDR3 nucleotides read TGTTCCGCGGGGACCCCAGGGGGCGCAGGCACAGATACGCAGTATTTT.

The CDR3 region has the DNA TGCGCCAGCAGCCCTAGCCGCGCCGAAAATAGCAATCAGCCCCAGCATTTT. Its translation is CASSPSRAENSNQPQHF. This chain uses TRBV4-1 with TRBJ1-5, with D unresolved. Germline CDR1 MGHRA, CDR2 YSYEKL. V dropped 4 bases and J dropped 0 bases, with 16 bases sitting between them. CDR3 length: 17 amino acids.

The rearrangement uses TRBV6-5 and TRBJ2-3, with 8 bases lining up with TRBD2. The CDR3 is 14 amino acids. In germline, CDR1 is MNHEY, CDR2 SVGAGI. The junction had 4 bases not matched to a gene; V was cut back by 7 bases and J by 1 base. The CDR3 is CASTPLAGTDTQYF. DNA for the CDR3: TGTGCCAGCACCCCACTAGCGGGCACAGATACGCAGTATTTT.

The chain joins TRBV5-8 to TRBJ1-2; no definite D call. V lost 2 bases to trimming and J lost 3 bases, with 8 bases between them. CDR3 size: 13 residues. From germline, CDR1 is SGHTS and CDR2 YDEGEE. The CDR3 spells CASSFGVDYGYTF. In DNA, the CDR3 is TGTGCCAGCAGCTTCGGGGTGGACTATGGCTACACCTTC.

The CDR3 nucleotides are TGTGCCAGCAGCCCCGGGACAGGGGCCCACGAGCAGTACTTC. Translated, it gives CASSPGTGAHEQYF. The chain uses TRBV7-6 and TRBJ2-7; 10 bases map to TRBD1. The CDR3 is 14 residues long. Trimming removed 5 bases from V and 5 bases from J; junction bases left unmatched: 6. The germline CDR1 and CDR2 sequences are SGHVS and FNYEAQ. Based on the CDR3 plus reference TRBV7-6 and TRBJ2-7, the full variable domain is GAGVSQSPRYKVTKRGQDVALRCDPISGHVSLYWYRQALGQGPEFLTYFNYEAQQDKSGLPNDRFSAERPEGSISTLTIQRTEQRDSAMYRCASSPGTGAHEQYFGPGTRLTVT.

The CDR3 is CASSPRQPNEKLFF. For the CDR3, the DNA is TGTGCCAGCAGCCCCAGACAGCCTAATGAAAAACTGTTTTTT. The rearrangement joins TRBV14 to TRBJ1-4, with a weak D call TRBD1 (5 bases). From germline, CDR1 is SGHDN and CDR2 FVKESK. This CDR3 comprises 14 residues. Trimming removed 4 bases at V and 3 bases at J, with 9 bases between.

The V gene is TRBV19, the J gene TRBJ2-5; tentative D call: TRBD2 (5 bases). Germline assignment: CDR1 LNHDA and CDR2 SQIVND (reference sequence). V was cut by 7 bases and J by 2 bases, with 14 bases left in between. The CDR3 sequence is 14 residues long. Written as DNA, the CDR3 is TGTGCCAGTACCAATGGACGGACTCAAGAGACCCAGTACTTC. Translated, it gives CASTNGRTQETQYF. Drawing the rest from reference TRBV19 and TRBJ2-5, the complete variable domain is DGGITQSPKYLFRKEGQNVTLSCEQNLNHDAMYWYRQDPGQGLRLIYYSQIVNDFQKGDIAEGYSVSREKKESFPLTVTSAQKNPTAFYLCASTNGRTQETQYFGPGTRLLVL.

The genes are TRBV4-2 and TRBJ1-1; D gene ambiguous. Trimming left V 4 bases short and J 6 bases short, with 15 bases between. CDR1 is LGHNA, CDR2 YNFKEQ, per germline. The CDR3 extends over 14 amino acids. CDR3 nucleotide sequence: TGTGCCAGCAGCCCGATCGGGTCCGTCGCTGAAGCTTTCTTT. Its translation: CASSPIGSVAEAFF.

V usage is TRBV2 and J usage is TRBJ1-2; 7 nucleotides align to TRBD1. Germline V gives CDR1 SNHLY, CDR2 FYNNEI. CDR3 size: 13 residues. Germline trimming cut 8 bases from V and 6 bases from J; bases unmatched to any gene: 9. The CDR3 bases are TGTGCCAGCGGAAAAGGGACAGAGGATGGCTACACCTTC. The encoded protein is CASGKGTEDGYTF.

CDR3: CASSFFRGVAEGGSDTQYF. CDR3 coding DNA: TGCGCCAGCAGCTTCTTCAGAGGAGTGGCCGAAGGGGGATCAGATACGCAGTATTTT. This chain uses TRBV5-1 with TRBJ2-3; a weak D match, TRBD1 (6 bases). The CDR3 sequence is 19 residues long. Germline V gene sequence: CDR1 SGHRS, CDR2 YFSETQ. V was cut by 2 bases and J by 4 bases, with 26 bases left in between.

The V gene is TRBV19, the J gene TRBJ1-6, with 9 bases fitting TRBD1. There are 18 residues in the CDR3. With V trimmed by 5 bases and J by 0 bases, 8 bases remained unmatched. Germline V CDR1 and CDR2: LNHDA, SQIVND (reference sequence). The CDR3 sequence is CASSVGDRASSYNSPLHF. The CDR3 bases are TGTGCCAGTAGTGTCGGGGACAGGGCGAGCTCCTATAATTCACCCCTCCACTTT.

This clone has just one count. The rearrangement links TRBV20-1 to TRBJ2-7, with D tentatively TRBD1 (5 bases). CDR1 and CDR2 from the germline V gene are DFQATT and SNEGSKA (reference sequence). CDR3 size: 11 residues. V was trimmed by 5 bases and J by 3 bases, leaving 8 bases between them. DNA for the CDR3: TGCAGTGCTGGGCAGGGCTACGAGCAGTACTTC. It translates to CSAGQGYEQYF.

The sample holds a few counts of this clone. The gene calls are TRBV9 and TRBJ1-1; D is possibly TRBD1 (5 bases). The V gene's germline CDR1 is SGDLS and CDR2 YYNGEE. The CDR3 is made up of 15 amino acids. The ends were cut back, 3 bases at V and 1 base at J, with 13 bases in the middle. The CDR3 here is CASSAGTGANTEAFF. The CDR3 coding sequence is TGTGCCAGCAGCGCTGGGACGGGAGCGAACACTGAAGCTTTCTTT.

The rearrangement uses TRBV7-7 and TRBJ2-1; TRBD1 aligns across 7 bases. From germline, CDR1 is SSHAT and CDR2 FNYEAQ (reference sequence). The CDR3 contains 15 residues. With V trimmed by 1 base and J by 4 bases, 4 bases remained unmatched. CDR3 in DNA: TGTGCCAGCAGCTTAGGGGCAGGGGGTTACAATGAGCAGTTCTTC. Protein product: CASSLGAGGYNEQFF.

The gene calls are TRBV7-9 and TRBJ2-1, with 11 bases aligning to TRBD1. The length of the CDR3 is 17 residues. Germline V lookup: CDR1 SEHNR, CDR2 FQNEAQ (reference sequence). V was pared by 2 bases and J by 7 bases, with 10 bases of the junction left unmatched. The CDR3 region has the DNA TGTGCCAGCAGCTTACCTCGTCCGGGACAGGGGGGGAATGAGCAGTTCTTC. Translation gives CASSLPRPGQGGNEQFF.

This chain joins TRBV29-1 and TRBJ2-6; D is undetermined. This CDR3 spans 13 amino acids. The germline V gene encodes CDR1 SQVTM and CDR2 ANQGSEA. The germline V and J ends were trimmed by 7 bases and 0 bases, with 7 bases remaining between them. Written as DNA, the CDR3 is TGCAGCGCCGGAAGCTCTGGGGCCAACGTCCTGACTTTC. It yields the protein CSAGSSGANVLTF. The complete variable domain, with remaining parts taken from reference TRBV29-1 and TRBJ2-6, reads SAVISQKPSRDICQRGTSLTIQCQVDSQVTMMFWYRQQPGQSLTLIATANQGSEATYESGFVIDKFPISRPNLTFSTLTVSNMSPEDSSIYLCSAGSSGANVLTFGAGSRLTVL.